Presented here are 14 T cell receptor beta chains from one specimen sequenced in a study of T cell changes during pregnancy in multiple sclerosis. Sequenced by immunoSEQ multiplex PCR; TCRdb stores in-frame clones only, minus some. The data hold approximately 65,000 clones, with over 80% observed a single time. The starting material was CD8+ T cells from peripheral blood mononuclear cells, obtained in the third trimester of pregnancy. Every receptor here comes from a female donor in good health, enrolled as a control in a pregnancy study.

This clone appeared once. The chain uses TRBV29-1 and TRBJ1-2, with D unresolved. Germline-derived CDR1 and CDR2 are SQVTM and ANQGSEA. CDR3 size: 14 residues. Trimming took 4 bases from V and 0 from J, leaving 12 bases between them. For the CDR3, the DNA is TGCAGCGTTGGAATCTTGGGCCCTAACTATGGCTACACCTTC. Encoded protein: CSVGILGPNYGYTF. Full variable domain (remainder filled in from reference TRBV29-1 and TRBJ1-2): SAVISQKPSRDICQRGTSLTIQCQVDSQVTMMFWYRQQPGQSLTLIATANQGSEATYESGFVIDKFPISRPNLTFSTLTVSNMSPEDSSIYLCSVGILGPNYGYTFGSGTRLTVV.

The chain has TRBV4-3 and TRBJ2-3, with TRBD2 identical over 9 bases. The CDR3 has 19 amino acids. V trimming: 0 bases; J trimming: 2 bases; junction bases outside the gene matches: 12. CDR1 is LGHNA, CDR2 YSLEER, per germline. CDR3 sequence (DNA): TGCGCCAGCAGCCAAGATCTTCCTGGTGCGGGGGGGCCCACAGATACGCAGTATTTT. Its translation is CASSQDLPGAGGPTDTQYF.

This chain connects TRBV6-4 to TRBJ1-2; TRBD1 matches at 9 bases. Germline lookup yields CDR1 MRHNA and CDR2 SNTAGT. J was trimmed by 3 bases and V by 7 bases; bases with no gene match: 21. There are 19 residues in the CDR3. The CDR3 is CASKPAGTGLVLSDYGYTF. The CDR3 DNA follows: TGTGCCAGCAAACCCGCCGGGACAGGGTTGGTGCTTTCAGACTATGGCTACACCTTC.

J is TRBJ2-5 and V is TRBV19, with TRBD1 matching 7 bases. CDR1 and CDR2 from the germline V gene are LNHDA and SQIVND (reference sequence). V lost 4 bases, J lost 5 bases, and 7 bases stayed unmatched. The CDR3 is 14 residues long. The CDR3 protein is CASSNQGVGETQYF. CDR3 sequence (DNA): TGTGCCAGTAGTAATCAGGGGGTAGGGGAGACCCAGTACTTC.

CDR3 sequence reads: CASSGQGPYNEQFF. Here the CDR3 DNA reads TGTGCCAGCAGTGGACAGGGGCCCTACAATGAGCAGTTCTTC. J is TRBJ2-1 and V is TRBV6-5; the match to TRBD1 covers 9 bases. Unmatched junction bases numbered 1, after V lost 5 bases and J lost 2 bases. Germline CDR1 reads MNHEY; CDR2 reads SVGAGI. The CDR3 runs 14 residues.

This chain links TRBV13 with TRBJ1-1; D gene ambiguous. The CDR3 spans 12 residues. Trimming removed 0 bases at V and 6 bases at J, with 5 bases between. Germline CDR1 is PRHDT and CDR2 is FYEKMQ (reference sequence). CDR3 coding DNA: TGTGCCAGCAGCTTAGGTGGAGCTGAAGCTTTCTTT. The encoded protein is CASSLGGAEAFF.

The chain employs TRBV14 and TRBJ2-1; D call uncertain. The germline gives CDR1 SGHDN, CDR2 FVKESK. The CDR3 has 14 amino acids. V lost 1 base and J 3 bases, leaving 7 bases between the germline ends. The CDR3 nucleotides are TGTGCCAGCAGCCAAGGACATAGCTACAATGAGCAGTTCTTC. Its protein is CASSQGHSYNEQFF. The full variable domain, rest sourced from reference TRBV14 and TRBJ2-1, is EAGVTQFPSHSVIEKGQTVTLRCDPISGHDNLYWYRRVMGKEIKFLLHFVKESKQDESGMPNNRFLAERTGGTYSTLKVQPAELEDSGVYFCASSQGHSYNEQFFGPGTRLTVL.

The chain combines TRBV19 with TRBJ1-2, with 7 bases aligning to TRBD1. Germline V gene data show CDR1 as LNHDA and CDR2 as SQIVND (reference sequence). The CDR3 runs 15 residues. Germline trimming cut 5 bases from V and 4 bases from J; bases unmatched to any gene: 10. CDR3 nucleotide sequence: TGTGCCAGTAGTGCGGGACAGCCAGTCCCCTATGGCTACACCTTC. Translation gives CASSAGQPVPYGYTF.

V usage is TRBV30 and J usage is TRBJ2-1; D unclear. This CDR3 region has 15 residues. The germline V gene encodes CDR1 GTSNPN and CDR2 SVGIG (reference sequence). Trimming removed 0 bases from V and 5 bases from J, with 14 bases in between. Here the CDR3 reads CAWSVTSRLNNEQFF. In DNA, the CDR3 is TGTGCCTGGAGTGTAACCAGTCGACTCAACAATGAGCAGTTCTTC.

CDR3 DNA sequence: TGTGCCAGCAGCTTAGGCACAGGGCCTGAAGCTTTCTTT. Translation: CASSLGTGPEAFF. V is TRBV7-8 and J is TRBJ1-1, with TRBD1 as a possible D gene (6 bases). Trimming cost V 1 base and J 6 bases, with 9 bases left between them. The CDR3 runs to 13 residues. Germline V gene sequence: CDR1 SGHVS, CDR2 FQNEAQ.

This CDR3 is CASSDVRNEKLFF. The CDR3 DNA reads as TGTGCCAGCAGTGACGTCCGTAATGAAAAACTGTTTTTT. The chain has TRBV2 and TRBJ1-4, with D unresolved. The V gene's germline CDR1 is SNHLY and CDR2 FYNNEI. The CDR3 has 13 residues. The V gene lost 3 bases and the J gene lost 4 bases, with 6 bases spanning the gap.

The chain links TRBV6-1 to TRBJ2-7, with 8 bases identical to TRBD1. J gave up 6 bases and V 7 bases, and 11 bases lay outside the gene matches. Germline V gives CDR1 MNHNS, CDR2 SASEGT. The CDR3 contains 14 residues. The DNA for the CDR3 is TGTGCCAGCACCCTGACAGGGGTTGCTGGCGAGCAGTACTTC. Protein: CASTLTGVAGEQYF.

This clone was detected once. The chain uses TRBV7-2 and TRBJ1-5; perhaps TRBD1 as D (6 bases). CDR3 size: 15 residues. CDR1 SGHTA and CDR2 FQGNSA come from the germline V gene. Trimming left V 5 bases short and J 0 bases short, with 11 bases between. CDR3 DNA sequence: TGTGCCAGCAGCCGAGGACAGAATAGCAATCAGCCCCAGCATTTT. Its translation is CASSRGQNSNQPQHF.

This clone was seen a single time. The chain carries TRBV27 and TRBJ2-1; D is undetermined. CDR1 is MNHEY and CDR2 is SMNVEV in the germline V gene (reference sequence). The CDR3 is 15 residues long. V was cut by 3 bases and J by 0 bases, with 9 bases left in between. The CDR3 sequence: CASSLKFSSYNEQFF. CDR3 nucleotide sequence: TGTGCCAGCAGTTTGAAGTTTAGCTCCTACAATGAGCAGTTCTTC.